The next 9 T cell receptor beta chains were all read from a single sample in a study of T-cell reconstitution after alpha-beta-depleted transplantation in children. Molecular barcoding with unique molecular identifiers was used for the TCRbeta library. TCRdb analysed the PCR reads with MiXCR anew, one entry per CDR3 protein. Among a few hundred thousand distinct CDR3 sequences, 10% to 15% were seen once, and the ten largest hold over 2%. The source was PBMCs, mostly from graft donor cells, collected 360 days after TCRalphabeta/CD19-depleted stem cell transplant. These receptors were collected from a male patient between 5 and 17 years old who had a stem cell transplant for acute myeloid leukemia, so the T cells may come from the graft donor.

The J gene is TRBJ2-7, the V gene TRBV20-1; tentatively, D is TRBD1 (5 bases). Germline values: CDR1 DFQATT, CDR2 SNEGSKA (reference sequence). V dropped 6 bases and J dropped 1 base, with 19 bases sitting between them. The CDR3 is 15 residues long. CDR3 in amino acids: CSAPSGATLSYEQYF. CDR3 bases: TGCAGTGCCCCGAGTGGGGCTACCTTATCCTACGAGCAGTACTTC.

There are many counts of this clonotype. The V gene is TRBV7-8, the J gene TRBJ2-1, with D possibly being TRBD2 (5 bases). Germline assignment: CDR1 SGHVS and CDR2 FQNEAQ. The CDR3 consists of 17 residues. V shed 0 bases and J shed 4 bases, with 16 bases lying between them. The CDR3 protein is CASSLASEGPPYNEQFF. The CDR3 DNA reads TGTGCCAGCAGCTTAGCTAGTGAGGGTCCTCCGTACAATGAGCAGTTCTTC.

The chain has TRBV9 and TRBJ1-6; 7 nucleotides line up with TRBD1. V lost 4 bases and J lost 8; bases outside the gene matches: 12. The germline V gene has CDR1 SGDLS and CDR2 YYNGEE. The CDR3 covers 16 residues. The CDR3 spells CASSSQGTPYDSPLHF. In DNA form, the CDR3 reads TGTGCCAGCAGCTCACAGGGGACCCCATATGATTCACCCCTCCACTTT.

In its sample, this clonotype was seen many times. The junction differs from germline at one of its ends, possibly a read error. The chain is built from TRBV30 and TRBJ2-5, with 10 bases fitting TRBD1. This CDR3 is built from 10 residues. Germline CDR1 reads GTSNPN; CDR2 reads SVGIG (reference sequence). CDR3 bases: TGCGGGACAGGGGAAGAGACCCAGTACTTC. Protein sequence: CGTGEETQYF.

Ten or more counts support this clonotype. The J gene is TRBJ1-5, the V gene TRBV7-8; 9 bases match TRBD1. Trimming removed 2 bases from V and 3 bases from J; junction bases left unmatched: 2. CDR1 is SGHVS and CDR2 is FQNEAQ in the germline V gene. The CDR3 totals 15 residues. The CDR3: CASSLPQGANQPQHF. The CDR3 nucleotides read TGTGCCAGCAGCTTACCACAGGGGGCCAATCAGCCCCAGCATTTT.

There are a few counts of this clonotype. The rearrangement uses TRBV7-2 and TRBJ2-3, with 7 bases lining up with TRBD2. The CDR3 sequence is 16 residues long. Germline V lookup: CDR1 SGHTA, CDR2 FQGNSA. V was clipped by 3 bases and J by 1 base; unmatched bases: 7. The CDR3 is CASSFSWGGRTDTQYF. The CDR3 bases are TGTGCCAGCAGCTTCTCTTGGGGGGGACGCACAGATACGCAGTATTTT.

This clonotype was found many times. V usage is TRBV20-1 and J usage is TRBJ2-1, with D perhaps TRBD2 (5 bases). This CDR3 has 13 residues. Trimming stripped 5 bases from V and 7 bases from J, with 15 bases between. CDR1 is DFQATT, CDR2 SNEGSKA, per germline (reference sequence). The CDR3: CSASPGMGNEQFF. The DNA of the CDR3 is TGCAGTGCTTCCCCCGGGATGGGGAATGAGCAGTTCTTC.

V usage is TRBV11-1 and J usage is TRBJ2-1; either TRBD1 or TRBD2 may fit D (6 bases each). The CDR3 spans 15 residues. The V end lost 4 bases, the J end lost 1 base, and 11 bases lay between the germline ends. The germline V gene has CDR1 SGHAT and CDR2 FQDESV (reference sequence). The chain's CDR3 is CASSSQGRSYNEQFF. The CDR3 DNA sequence: TGTGCCAGCAGCTCCCAGGGGAGGTCCTACAATGAGCAGTTCTTC.

V is TRBV29-1 and J is TRBJ2-7; possibly TRBD2 for D (6 bases). The CDR3 loop spans 15 amino acids. V gave up 4 bases and J gave up 3 bases, with 19 bases separating them. Germline CDR1 SQVTM, CDR2 ANQGSEA. The CDR3 protein is CSVVGGAVANYEQYF. The CDR3 DNA follows: TGCAGCGTTGTGGGCGGGGCGGTAGCGAACTACGAGCAGTACTTC.